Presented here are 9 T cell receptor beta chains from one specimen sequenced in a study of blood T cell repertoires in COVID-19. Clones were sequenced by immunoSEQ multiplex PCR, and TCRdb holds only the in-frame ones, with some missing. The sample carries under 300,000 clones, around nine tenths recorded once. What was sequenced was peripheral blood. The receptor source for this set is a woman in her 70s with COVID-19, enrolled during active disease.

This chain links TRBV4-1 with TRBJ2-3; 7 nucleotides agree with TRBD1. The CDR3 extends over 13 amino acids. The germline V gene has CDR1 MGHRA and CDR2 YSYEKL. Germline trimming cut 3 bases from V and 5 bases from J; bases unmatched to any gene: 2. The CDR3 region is CASSHRQGDTQYF. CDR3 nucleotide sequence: TGCGCCAGCAGCCATCGACAGGGAGATACGCAGTATTTT.

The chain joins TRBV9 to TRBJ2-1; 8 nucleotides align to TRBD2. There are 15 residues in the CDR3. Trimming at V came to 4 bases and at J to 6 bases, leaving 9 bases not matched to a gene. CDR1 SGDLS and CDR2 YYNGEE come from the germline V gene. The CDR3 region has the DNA TGTGCCAGCAGCCCAGATAAGCGGGGGTTCAATGAGCAGTTCTTC. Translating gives CASSPDKRGFNEQFF.

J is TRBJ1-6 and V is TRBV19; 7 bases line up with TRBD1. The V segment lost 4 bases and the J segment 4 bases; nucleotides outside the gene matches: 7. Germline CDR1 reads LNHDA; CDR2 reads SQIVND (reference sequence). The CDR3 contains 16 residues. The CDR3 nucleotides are TGTGCCAGTAGTAAGATAGGGGGCGGATATAATTCACCCCTCCACTTT. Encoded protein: CASSKIGGGYNSPLHF.

Here the CDR3 DNA reads TGTGCCAGCAGCTTGGCCAGACAAGAGACCCAGTACTTC. This translates into CASSLARQETQYF. This rearrangement joins TRBV5-8 to TRBJ2-5; D remains ambiguous. V was cut by 0 bases and J by 2 bases, with 5 bases left in between. The CDR3 covers 13 residues. Germline CDR1 reads SGHTS; CDR2 reads YDEGEE.

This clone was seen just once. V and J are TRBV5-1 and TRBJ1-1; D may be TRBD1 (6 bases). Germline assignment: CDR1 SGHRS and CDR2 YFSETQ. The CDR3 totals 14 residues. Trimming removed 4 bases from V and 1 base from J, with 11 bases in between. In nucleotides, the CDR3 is TGCGCCAGCAGCACGGGACACGAGAACACTGAAGCTTTCTTT. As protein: CASSTGHENTEAFF.

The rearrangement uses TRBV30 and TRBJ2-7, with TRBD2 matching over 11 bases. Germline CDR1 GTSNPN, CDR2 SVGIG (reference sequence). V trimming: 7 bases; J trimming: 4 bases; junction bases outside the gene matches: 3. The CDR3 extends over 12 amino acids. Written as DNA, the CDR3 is TGTGCCTTGACTAGCGGGGCTTACGAGCAGTACTTC. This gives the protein CALTSGAYEQYF.

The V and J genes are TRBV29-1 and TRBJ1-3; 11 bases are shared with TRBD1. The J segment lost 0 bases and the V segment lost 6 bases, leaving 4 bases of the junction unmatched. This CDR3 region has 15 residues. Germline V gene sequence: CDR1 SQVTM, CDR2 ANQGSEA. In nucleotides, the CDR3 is TGCAGCGTGCCCGGGACAGGGGGCTCTGGAAACACCATATATTTT. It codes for CSVPGTGGSGNTIYF.

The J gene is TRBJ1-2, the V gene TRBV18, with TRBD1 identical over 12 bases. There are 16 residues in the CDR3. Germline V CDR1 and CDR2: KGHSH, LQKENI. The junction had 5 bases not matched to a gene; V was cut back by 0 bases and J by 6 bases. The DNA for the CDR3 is TGTGCCAGCTCACCACCGGGACAGGGGGCGGCTGATGGCTACACCTTC. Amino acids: CASSPPGQGAADGYTF.

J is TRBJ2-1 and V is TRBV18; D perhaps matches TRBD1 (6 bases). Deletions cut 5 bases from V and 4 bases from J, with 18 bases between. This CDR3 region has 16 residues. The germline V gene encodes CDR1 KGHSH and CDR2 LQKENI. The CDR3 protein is CASSSWTKGGYNEQFF. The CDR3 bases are TGTGCCAGCTCATCATGGACAAAAGGGGGTTACAATGAGCAGTTCTTC. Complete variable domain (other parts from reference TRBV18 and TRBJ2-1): NAGVMQNPRHLVRRRGQEARLRCSPMKGHSHVYWYRQLPEEGLKFMVYLQKENIIDESGMPKERFSAEFPKEGPSILRIQQVVRGDSAAYFCASSSWTKGGYNEQFFGPGTRLTVL.